The clone carrying this T cell receptor (beta chain) was recorded many times. The target antigen is unknown. This sample was included in a study of T cells in Graves' hyperthyroidism and ophthalmopathy. Study observations and caveats: The model identified upcoming ophthalmopathy a median about 6.5 months ahead of onset. Ophthalmopathy cases were set apart from stable hyperthyroidism by a 13 V-J model.

Every diagnosis used clinical symptoms, serum thyroxine and TRAb, thyroid ultrasound and orbital computed tomography. Fresh peripheral blood, approximately 10 ml, yielded the PBMCs. V was cut by 6 bases and J by 7 bases, with 13 bases left in between. The CDR3 totals 13 residues. What was amplified from RNA transcripts were TCR beta CDR3 regions. HTBI primers drove first-round RT-PCR of the TCR CDR3. Using its own MiXCR run on the multiplex PCR reads, TCRdb lists one record per CDR3 protein. The profile covers under 300,000 distinct CDR3 sequences, with less than 15% appearing a single time and approximately 8.6% taken by the ten largest.

V gene TRBV12-3 or TRBV12-4 combines with J gene TRBJ1-5; D is unresolved. The specimen was blood. The TCR comes from a woman in her twenties or thirties with Graves' hyperthyroidism that later progressed to Graves' ophthalmopathy. The CDR3 is CASRGSQGQPQHF. The CDR3 bases are TGTGCCAGCAGGGGGTCCCAAGGACAGCCCCAGCATTTT.